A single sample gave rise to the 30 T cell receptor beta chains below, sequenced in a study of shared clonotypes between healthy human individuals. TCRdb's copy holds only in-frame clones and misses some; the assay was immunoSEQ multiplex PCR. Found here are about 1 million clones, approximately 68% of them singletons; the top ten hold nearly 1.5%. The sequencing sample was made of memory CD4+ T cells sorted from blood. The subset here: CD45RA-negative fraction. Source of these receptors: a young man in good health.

In DNA, the CDR3 is TGTGCCAGCAGCGCCGTAGGGAGGACCGGGGAGCTGTTTTTT. Translating it yields CASSAVGRTGELFF. The chain has TRBV6-5 and TRBJ2-2; maybe TRBD2 (6 bases). The CDR3 runs to 14 residues. Germline lookup yields CDR1 MNHEY and CDR2 SVGAGI. Trimming removed 6 bases at V and 5 bases at J, with 13 bases between.

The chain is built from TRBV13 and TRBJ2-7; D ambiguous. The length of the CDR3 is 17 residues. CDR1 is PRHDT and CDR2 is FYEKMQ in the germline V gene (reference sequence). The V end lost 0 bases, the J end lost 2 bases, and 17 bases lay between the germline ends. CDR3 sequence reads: CASSLGRRALSAYEQYF. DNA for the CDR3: TGTGCCAGCAGCTTAGGCCGTCGCGCCCTCTCCGCCTACGAGCAGTACTTC.

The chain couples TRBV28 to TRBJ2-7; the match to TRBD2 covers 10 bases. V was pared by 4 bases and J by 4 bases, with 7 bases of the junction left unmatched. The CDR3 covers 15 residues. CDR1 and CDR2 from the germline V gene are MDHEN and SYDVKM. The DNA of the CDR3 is TGTGCCAGCAGTTCAACAGGGACTAGCGAATACGAGCAGTACTTC. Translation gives CASSSTGTSEYEQYF.

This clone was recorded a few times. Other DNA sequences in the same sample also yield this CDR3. CDR3 nucleotide sequence: TGTGCCAGCAGCTTAGCCAGGACTAGCGGAATACCCTACGAGCAGTACTTC. It specifies CASSLARTSGIPYEQYF. The chain joins TRBV7-2 to TRBJ2-7; 10 positions agree with TRBD2. This CDR3 region has 17 residues. Germline V gene data show CDR1 as SGHTA and CDR2 as FQGNSA. V trimming: 0 bases; J trimming: 2 bases; junction bases outside the gene matches: 7.

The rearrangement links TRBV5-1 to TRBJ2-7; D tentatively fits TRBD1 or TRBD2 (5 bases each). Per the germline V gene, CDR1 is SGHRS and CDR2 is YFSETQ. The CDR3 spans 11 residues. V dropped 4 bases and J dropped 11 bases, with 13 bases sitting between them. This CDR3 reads CASSEGTLEYF. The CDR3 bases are TGCGCCAGCAGCGAAGGGACCTTGGAGTACTTC.

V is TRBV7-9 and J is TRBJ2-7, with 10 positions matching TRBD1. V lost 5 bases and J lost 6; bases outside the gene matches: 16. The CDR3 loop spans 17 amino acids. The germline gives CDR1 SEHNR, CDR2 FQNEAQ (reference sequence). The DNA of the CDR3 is TGTGCCAGCAGCCCGGGACTAGGGACAGGGGCTTTCGGCGAGCAGTACTTC. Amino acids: CASSPGLGTGAFGEQYF.

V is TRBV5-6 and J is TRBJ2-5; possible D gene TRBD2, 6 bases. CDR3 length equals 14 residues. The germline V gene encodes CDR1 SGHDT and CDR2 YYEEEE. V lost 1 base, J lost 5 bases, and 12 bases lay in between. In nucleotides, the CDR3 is TGTGCCAGCAGCTTGTCCGGGGGATGGGAGACCCAGTACTTC. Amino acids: CASSLSGGWETQYF.

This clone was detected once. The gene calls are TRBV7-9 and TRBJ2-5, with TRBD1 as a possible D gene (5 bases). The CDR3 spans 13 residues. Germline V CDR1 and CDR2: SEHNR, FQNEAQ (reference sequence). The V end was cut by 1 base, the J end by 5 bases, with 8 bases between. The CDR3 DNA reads TGTGCCAGCAGCTTAGGCAGGGTGGAGACCCAGTACTTC. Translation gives CASSLGRVETQYF.

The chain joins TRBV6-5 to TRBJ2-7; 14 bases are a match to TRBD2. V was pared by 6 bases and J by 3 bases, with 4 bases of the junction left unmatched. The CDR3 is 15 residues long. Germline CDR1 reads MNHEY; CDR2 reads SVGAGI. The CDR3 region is CASRRGTSGSYEQYF. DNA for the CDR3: TGTGCCAGCAGGAGGGGGACTAGCGGGAGCTACGAGCAGTACTTC.

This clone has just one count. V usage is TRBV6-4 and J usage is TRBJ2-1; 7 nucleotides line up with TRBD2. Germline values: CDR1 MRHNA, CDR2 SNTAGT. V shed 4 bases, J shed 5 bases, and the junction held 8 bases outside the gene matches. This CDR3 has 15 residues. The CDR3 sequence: CASSGGKAGDNEQFF. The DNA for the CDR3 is TGTGCCAGCAGTGGGGGTAAGGCGGGAGACAATGAGCAGTTCTTC.

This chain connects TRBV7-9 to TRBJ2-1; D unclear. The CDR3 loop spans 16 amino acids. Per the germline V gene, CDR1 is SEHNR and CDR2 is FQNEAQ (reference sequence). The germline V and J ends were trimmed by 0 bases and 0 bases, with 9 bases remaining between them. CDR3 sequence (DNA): TGTGCCAGCAGCTTAGCGGCGGCTAGCTCCTACAATGAGCAGTTCTTC. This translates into CASSLAAASSYNEQFF.

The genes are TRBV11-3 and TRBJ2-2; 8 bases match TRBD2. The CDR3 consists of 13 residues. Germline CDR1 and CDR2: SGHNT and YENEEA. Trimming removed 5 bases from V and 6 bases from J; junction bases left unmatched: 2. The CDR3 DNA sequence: TGTGCCAGCAGCGCGGGAGGCGCCGGGGAGCTGTTTTTT. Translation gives CASSAGGAGELFF.

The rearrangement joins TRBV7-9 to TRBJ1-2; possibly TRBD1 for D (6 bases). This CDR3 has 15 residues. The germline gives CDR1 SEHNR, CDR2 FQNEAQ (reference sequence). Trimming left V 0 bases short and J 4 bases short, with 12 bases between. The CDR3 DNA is TGTGCCAGCAGCTTAGCGGGGGGGGCCACCTATGGCTACACCTTC. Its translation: CASSLAGGATYGYTF. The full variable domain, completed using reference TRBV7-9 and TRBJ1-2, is DTGVSQNPRHKITKRGQNVTFRCDPISEHNRLYWYRQTLGQGPEFLTYFQNEAQLEKSRLLSDRFSAERPKGSFSTLEIQRTEQGDSAMYLCASSLAGGATYGYTFGSGTRLTVV.

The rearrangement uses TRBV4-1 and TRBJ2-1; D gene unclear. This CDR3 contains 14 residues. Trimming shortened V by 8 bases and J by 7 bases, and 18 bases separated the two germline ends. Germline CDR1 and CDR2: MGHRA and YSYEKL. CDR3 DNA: TGCGCCAGCCGCTCCGGAACAGTTGGTAATGAGCAGTTCTTC. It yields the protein CASRSGTVGNEQFF.

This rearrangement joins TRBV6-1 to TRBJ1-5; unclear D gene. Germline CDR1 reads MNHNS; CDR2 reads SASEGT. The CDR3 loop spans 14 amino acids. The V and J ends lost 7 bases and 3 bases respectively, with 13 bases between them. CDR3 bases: TGTGCCAGCACTAAAGGAGATGACAATCAGCCCCAGCATTTT. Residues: CASTKGDDNQPQHF.

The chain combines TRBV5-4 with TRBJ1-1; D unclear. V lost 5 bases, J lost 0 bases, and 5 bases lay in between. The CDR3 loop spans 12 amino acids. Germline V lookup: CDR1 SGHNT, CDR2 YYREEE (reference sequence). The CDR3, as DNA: TGTGCCAGCAGAACACTGAACACTGAAGCTTTCTTT. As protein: CASRTLNTEAFF.

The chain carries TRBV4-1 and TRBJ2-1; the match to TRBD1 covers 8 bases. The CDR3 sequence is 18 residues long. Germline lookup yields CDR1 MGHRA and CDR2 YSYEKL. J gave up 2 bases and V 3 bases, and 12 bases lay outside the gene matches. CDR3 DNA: TGCGCCAGCAGCCATTCTCGAACCCCGGACAGGGCCTACAATGAGCAGTTCTTC. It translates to CASSHSRTPDRAYNEQFF.

This CDR3 is CASSVSRFGELFF. In nucleotides, the CDR3 is TGCGCCAGCAGTGTATCGCGTTTCGGGGAGCTGTTTTTT. The chain uses TRBV10-2 and TRBJ2-2, with D uncertain. The CDR3 contains 13 residues. Trimming took 4 bases from V and 7 from J, leaving 10 bases between them. The V gene's germline CDR1 is WSHSY and CDR2 SAAADI.

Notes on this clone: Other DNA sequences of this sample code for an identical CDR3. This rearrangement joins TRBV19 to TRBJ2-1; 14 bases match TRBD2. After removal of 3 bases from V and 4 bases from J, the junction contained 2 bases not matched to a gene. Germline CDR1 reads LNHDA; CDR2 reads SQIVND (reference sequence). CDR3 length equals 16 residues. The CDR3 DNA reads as TGTGCCAGTAGTATCGGGACTAGCGGGAGATACAATGAGCAGTTCTTC. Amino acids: CASSIGTSGRYNEQFF.

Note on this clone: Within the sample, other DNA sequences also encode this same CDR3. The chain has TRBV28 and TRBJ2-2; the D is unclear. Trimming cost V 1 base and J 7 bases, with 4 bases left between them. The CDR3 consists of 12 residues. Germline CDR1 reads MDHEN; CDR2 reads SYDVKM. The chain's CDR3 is CASSLSVGELFF. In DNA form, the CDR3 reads TGTGCCAGCAGTTTATCTGTCGGGGAGCTGTTTTTT.

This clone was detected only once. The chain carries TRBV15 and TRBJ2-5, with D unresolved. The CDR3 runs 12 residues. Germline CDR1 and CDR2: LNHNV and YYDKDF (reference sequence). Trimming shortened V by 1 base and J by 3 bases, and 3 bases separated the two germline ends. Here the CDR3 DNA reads TGTGCCACCAGCAGAGGGAAAGAGACCCAGTACTTC. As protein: CATSRGKETQYF.

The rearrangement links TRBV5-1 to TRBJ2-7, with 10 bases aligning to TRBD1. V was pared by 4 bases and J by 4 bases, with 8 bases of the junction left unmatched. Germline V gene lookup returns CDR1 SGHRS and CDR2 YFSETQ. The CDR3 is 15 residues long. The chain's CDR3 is CASSRDRGLRYEQYF. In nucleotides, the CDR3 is TGCGCCAGCAGCCGAGACAGGGGGCTAAGGTACGAGCAGTACTTC.

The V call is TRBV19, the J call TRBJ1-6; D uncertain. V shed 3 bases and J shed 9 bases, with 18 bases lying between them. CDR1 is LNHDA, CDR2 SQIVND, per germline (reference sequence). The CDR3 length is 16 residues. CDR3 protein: CASSINVEGFGSPLHF. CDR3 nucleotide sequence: TGTGCCAGTAGTATTAATGTGGAGGGTTTTGGTTCACCCCTCCACTTT.

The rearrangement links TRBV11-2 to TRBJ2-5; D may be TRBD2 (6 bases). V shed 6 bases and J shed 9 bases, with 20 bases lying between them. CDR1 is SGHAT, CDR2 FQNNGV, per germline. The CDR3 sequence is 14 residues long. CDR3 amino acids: CASSSEGYLEAQYF. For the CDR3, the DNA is TGTGCCAGCAGTTCGGAGGGTTATCTCGAGGCCCAGTACTTC.

The CDR3 is CASNAGAYEQYF. CDR3 in DNA: TGTGCCAGCAACGCAGGAGCCTACGAGCAGTACTTC. The J gene is TRBJ2-7, the V gene TRBV2; D remains ambiguous. CDR3 size: 12 residues. V was trimmed by 7 bases and J by 2 bases, leaving 9 bases between them. The germline V gene has CDR1 SNHLY and CDR2 FYNNEI.

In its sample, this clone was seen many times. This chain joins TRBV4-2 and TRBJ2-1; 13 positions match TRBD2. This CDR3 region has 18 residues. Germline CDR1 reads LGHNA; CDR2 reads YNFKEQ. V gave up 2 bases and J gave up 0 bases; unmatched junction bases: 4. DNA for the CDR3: TGTGCCAGCAGCCAACTGACTAGCGGGGGGAGCTCCTACAATGAGCAGTTCTTC. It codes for CASSQLTSGGSSYNEQFF.

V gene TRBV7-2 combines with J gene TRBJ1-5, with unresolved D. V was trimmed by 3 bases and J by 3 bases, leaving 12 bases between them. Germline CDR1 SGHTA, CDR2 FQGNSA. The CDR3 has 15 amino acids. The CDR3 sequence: CASSLAVSPNQPQHF. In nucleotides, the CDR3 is TGTGCCAGCAGCTTGGCCGTTAGTCCCAATCAGCCCCAGCATTTT.

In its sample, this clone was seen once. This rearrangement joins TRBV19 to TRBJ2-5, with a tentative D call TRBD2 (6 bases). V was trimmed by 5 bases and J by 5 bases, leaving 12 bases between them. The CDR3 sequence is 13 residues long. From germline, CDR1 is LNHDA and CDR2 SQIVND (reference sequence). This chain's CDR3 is CASSPPGEETQYF. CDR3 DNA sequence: TGTGCCAGTAGTCCGCCGGGGGAGGAGACCCAGTACTTC.

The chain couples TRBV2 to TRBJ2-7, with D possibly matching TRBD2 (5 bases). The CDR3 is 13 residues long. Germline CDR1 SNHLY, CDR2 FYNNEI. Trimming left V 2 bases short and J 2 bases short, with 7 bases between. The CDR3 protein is CASSERTPYEQYF. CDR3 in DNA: TGTGCCAGCAGTGAACGGACTCCCTACGAGCAGTACTTC.

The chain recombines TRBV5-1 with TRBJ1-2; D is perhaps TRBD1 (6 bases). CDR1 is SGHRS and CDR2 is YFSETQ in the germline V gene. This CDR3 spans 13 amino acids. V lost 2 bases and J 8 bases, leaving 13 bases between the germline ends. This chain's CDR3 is CASSFSGDRGYTF. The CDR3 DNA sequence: TGCGCCAGCAGCTTCTCAGGGGATCGAGGCTACACCTTC.